This TCR beta chain was identified during a study of cytomegalovirus exposure and HLA in healthy donors. The method was immunoSEQ multiplex PCR; TCRdb's version includes in-frame clones alone and lacks a portion of them. The sample yields fewer than 130,000 clones, around nine tenths seen once. The V gene's germline CDR1 is ENHRY and CDR2 SYGVKD. The ends lost 4 bases at V and 4 bases at J; junction bases unmatched: 4. CDR3 length: 14 amino acids. The TCR was taken from a woman aged 18 to 35 in good health and CMV-seronegative. The chain joins TRBV10-3 to TRBJ2-7, with 10 bases that match TRBD2. Sequenced material: PBMCs. CDR3 nucleotide sequence: TGTGCCATCAGTGTGGGAGCGGGGGGGTACGAGCAGTACTTC. Its protein product is CAISVGAGGYEQYF.